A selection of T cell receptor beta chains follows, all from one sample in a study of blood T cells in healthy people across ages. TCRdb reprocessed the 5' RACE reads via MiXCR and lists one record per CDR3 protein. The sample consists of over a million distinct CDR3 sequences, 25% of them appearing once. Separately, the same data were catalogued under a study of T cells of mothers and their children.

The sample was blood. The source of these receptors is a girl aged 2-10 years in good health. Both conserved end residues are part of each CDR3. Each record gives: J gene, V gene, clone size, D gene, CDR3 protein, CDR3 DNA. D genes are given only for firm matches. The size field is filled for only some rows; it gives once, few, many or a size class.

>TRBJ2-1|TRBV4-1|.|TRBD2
CASSLQGAGGFHEQFF
TGCGCCAGCAGCCTCCAGGGAGCGGGAGGGTTTCATGAGCAGTTCTTC
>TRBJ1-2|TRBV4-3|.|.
CASSQDMGSYGYTF
TGCGCCAGCAGCCAAGATATGGGCAGCTATGGCTACACCTTC
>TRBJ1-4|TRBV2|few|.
CASSEMGVTNEKLFF
TGTGCCAGCAGTGAAATGGGGGTTACTAATGAAAAACTGTTTTTT
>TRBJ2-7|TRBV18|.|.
CASSPDALEQYF
TGTGCCAGCTCACCGGACGCCCTCGAGCAGTACTTC
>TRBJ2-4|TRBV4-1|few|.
CASSQVPGQAKNIQYF
TGCGCCAGCAGCCAAGTCCCAGGGCAAGCCAAAAACATTCAGTACTTC
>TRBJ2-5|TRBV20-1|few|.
CSLDQYQETQYF
TGCAGCCTAGACCAGTACCAAGAGACCCAGTACTTC
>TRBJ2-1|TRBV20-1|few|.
CSARVSHSHEQFF
TGCAGTGCTAGAGTTAGCCATTCCCATGAGCAGTTCTTC
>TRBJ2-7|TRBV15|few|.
CATTITDGYEQYF
TGCGCCACCACCATTACTGACGGATACGAGCAGTACTTC
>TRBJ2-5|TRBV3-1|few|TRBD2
CASSQPVSGTSQTQYF
TGTGCCAGCAGCCAACCTGTCAGCGGGACTTCCCAGACCCAGTACTTC
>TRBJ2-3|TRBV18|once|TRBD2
CASSRLAGFTDTQYF
TGTGCCAGCTCACGGCTAGCGGGGTTCACAGATACGCAGTATTTT
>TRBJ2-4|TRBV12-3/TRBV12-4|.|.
CASSSTSLNIQYF
TGTGCCAGCAGTTCAACTAGTTTAAACATTCAGTACTTC
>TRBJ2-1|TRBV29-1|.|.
CSVGGPEQFF
TGCAGCGTAGGGGGGCCTGAGCAGTTCTTC
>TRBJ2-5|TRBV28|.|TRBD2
CASSLSLAGGELQETQYF
TGTGCCAGCAGTTTAAGCCTAGCGGGAGGAGAACTGCAAGAGACCCAGTACTTC
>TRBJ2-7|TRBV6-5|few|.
CASSYSSGGTGEQYF
TGTGCCAGCAGTTACTCATCAGGAGGAACGGGCGAGCAGTACTTC
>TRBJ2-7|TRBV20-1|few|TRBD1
CSARAPLAQGVLYEQYF
TGCAGTGCTAGAGCCCCATTAGCCCAGGGGGTTCTCTACGAGCAGTACTTC
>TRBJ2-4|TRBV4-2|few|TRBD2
CASSQEASGGVDIQYF
TGTGCCAGCAGCCAAGAGGCTAGCGGGGGGGTAGACATTCAGTACTTC